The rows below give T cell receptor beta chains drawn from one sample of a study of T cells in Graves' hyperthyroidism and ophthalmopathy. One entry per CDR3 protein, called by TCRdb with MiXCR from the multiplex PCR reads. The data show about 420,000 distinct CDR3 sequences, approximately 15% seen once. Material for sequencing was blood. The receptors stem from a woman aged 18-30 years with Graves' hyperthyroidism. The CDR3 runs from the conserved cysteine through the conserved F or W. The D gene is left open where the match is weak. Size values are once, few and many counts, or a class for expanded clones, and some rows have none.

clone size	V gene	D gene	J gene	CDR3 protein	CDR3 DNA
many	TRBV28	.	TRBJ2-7	CASSLTSRGVYEQYF	TGTGCCAGCAGTTTAACCAGCAGGGGCGTCTACGAGCAGTACTTC
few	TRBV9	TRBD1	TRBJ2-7	CASSRGQVSSYEQYF	TGTGCCAGCAGCCGGGGACAGGTTAGCTCCTACGAGCAGTACTTC
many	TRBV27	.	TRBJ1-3	CASSRSSGNTIYF	TGTGCCAGCAGTCGGTCCTCTGGAAACACCATATATTTT
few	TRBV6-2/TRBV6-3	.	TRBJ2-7	CASSQRGSHEQYF	TGTGCCAGTTCCCAACGGGGCTCCCACGAGCAGTACTTC
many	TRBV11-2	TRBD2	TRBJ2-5	CASSVTSGSTETQYF	TGTGCCAGCAGCGTAACTAGCGGGAGTACAGAGACCCAGTACTTC
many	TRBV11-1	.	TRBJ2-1	CASSLGQLNNEQFF	TGTGCCAGCAGCTTAGGTCAGCTTAACAATGAGCAGTTCTTC
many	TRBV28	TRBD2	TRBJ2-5	CASTTSSGTWKTQYF	TGTGCCAGCACCACAAGTAGCGGGACGTGGAAGACCCAGTACTTC
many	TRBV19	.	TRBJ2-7	CASSIEGPGGVFDEQYF	TGTGCCAGTAGTATAGAGGGGCCTGGGGGCGTCTTCGACGAGCAGTACTTC
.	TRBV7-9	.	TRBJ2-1	CASSLTGGTDNEQFF	TGTGCCAGCAGCTTAACGGGCGGGACTGACAATGAGCAGTTCTTC
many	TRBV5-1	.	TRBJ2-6	CASSPTGWGSGANVLTF	TGCGCCAGCAGCCCGACAGGCTGGGGATCTGGGGCCAACGTCCTGACTTTC
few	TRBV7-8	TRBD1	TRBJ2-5	CASSAQGAGETQYF	TGTGCCAGCAGCGCACAGGGGGCCGGGGAGACCCAGTACTTC
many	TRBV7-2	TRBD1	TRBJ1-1	CASSPRRGRTEAFF	TGTGCCAGCAGCCCGCGGAGGGGGCGCACTGAAGCTTTCTTT
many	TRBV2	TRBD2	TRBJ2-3	CASSRHPGLGTDTQYF	TGTGCCAGCAGCCGACACCCGGGACTAGGGACAGATACGCAGTATTTT
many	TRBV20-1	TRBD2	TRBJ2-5	CSGSGLSGEYQETQYF	TGCAGTGGAAGCGGGCTTAGCGGGGAGTACCAAGAGACCCAGTACTTC
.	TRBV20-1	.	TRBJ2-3	CSFISGSSTDTQYF	TGCAGTTTTATCTCCGGGTCTAGCACAGATACGCAGTATTTT
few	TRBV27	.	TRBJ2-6	CASSDEVSGANVLTF	TGTGCCAGCAGTGATGAGGTTTCTGGGGCCAACGTCCTGACTTTC
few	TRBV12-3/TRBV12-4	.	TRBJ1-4	CASSFRQGMKKLFF	TGTGCCAGCAGTTTTCGTCAGGGTATGAAAAAACTGTTTTTT
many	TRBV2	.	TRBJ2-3	CASNPRGGGGSSDTQYF	TGTGCCAGCAATCCCCGAGGGGGAGGCGGGAGTTCAGATACGCAGTATTTT
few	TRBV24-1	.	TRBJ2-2	CATSDLEGGDTGELFF	TGTGCCACCAGTGATTTGGAGGGAGGAGACACCGGGGAGCTGTTTTTT
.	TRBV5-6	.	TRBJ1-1	CASSARRKTLNTEAFF	TGTGCCAGCAGCGCTAGGCGGAAAACATTAAACACTGAAGCTTTCTTT
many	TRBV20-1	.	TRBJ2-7	CSARMPGLNSYEQYF	TGCAGTGCTAGAATGCCGGGACTTAACTCCTACGAGCAGTACTTC
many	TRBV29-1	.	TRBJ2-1	CSVEEGTRRDEQFF	TGCAGCGTTGAAGAGGGGACAAGACGGGATGAGCAGTTCTTC
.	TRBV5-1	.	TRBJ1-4	CASSGGSGEKLFF	TGCGCCAGCAGCGGGGGTAGTGGAGAAAAACTGTTTTTT
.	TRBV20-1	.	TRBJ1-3	CSAPKDGNSGNTIYF	TGCAGTGCACCGAAGGACGGTAACTCTGGAAACACCATATATTTT
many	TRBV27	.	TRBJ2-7	CASSPRISYEQYF	TGTGCCAGCAGCCCACGGATCTCCTACGAGCAGTACTTC
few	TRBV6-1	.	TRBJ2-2	CASRKWLRGTGELFF	TGTGCCAGCAGGAAGTGGCTGAGGGGGACCGGGGAGCTGTTTTTT
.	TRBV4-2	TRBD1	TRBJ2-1	CASSQEGTGANEQFF	TGTGCCAGCAGCCAAGAGGGGACAGGGGCAAATGAGCAGTTCTTC
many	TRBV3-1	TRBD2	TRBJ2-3	CASSQEELAVQYF	TGTGCCAGCAGCCAAGAGGAACTAGCGGTTCAGTATTTT
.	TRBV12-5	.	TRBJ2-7	CASGLVRGYEQYF	TGTGCTAGTGGTTTGGTACGGGGCTACGAGCAGTACTTC
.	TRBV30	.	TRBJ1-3	CAWSTGGLLGNTIYF	TGTGCCTGGAGTACCGGAGGGTTGTTAGGAAACACCATATATTTT
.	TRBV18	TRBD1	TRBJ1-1	CASSPPRTGGRTEAFF	TGTGCCAGCTCACCACCAAGGACAGGGGGGCGAACTGAAGCTTTCTTT
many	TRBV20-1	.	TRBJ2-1	CSARGPTEQFF	TGCAGTGCTAGAGGGCCTACTGAGCAGTTCTTC
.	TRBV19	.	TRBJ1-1	CATTMNTEAFF	TGTGCCACGACAATGAACACTGAAGCTTTCTTT
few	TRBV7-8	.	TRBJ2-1	CASSPTIASSSYNEQFF	TGTGCCAGCAGCCCGACCATTGCCAGTAGCTCCTACAATGAGCAGTTCTTC
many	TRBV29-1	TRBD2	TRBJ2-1	CSVPQSGGGANEQFF	TGCAGCGTCCCACAGAGCGGGGGGGGGGCCAATGAGCAGTTCTTC
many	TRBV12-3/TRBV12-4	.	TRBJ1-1	CASTSGGSGAFF	TGTGCCAGCACGTCCGGGGGCAGCGGGGCTTTCTTT
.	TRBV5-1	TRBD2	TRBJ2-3	CASSFSEAGGTPDTQYF	TGCGCCAGCAGCTTCTCTGAGGCGGGAGGGACCCCAGATACGCAGTATTTT
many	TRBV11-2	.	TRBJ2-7	CASSLVVDGTYEQYF	TGTGCCAGCAGCTTAGTTGTGGACGGGACCTACGAGCAGTACTTC
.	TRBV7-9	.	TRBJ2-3	CASSLSPLGAGSSTDTQYF	TGTGCCAGCAGCTTAAGCCCCTTAGGGGCGGGATCTAGCACAGATACGCAGTATTTT
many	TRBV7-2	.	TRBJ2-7	CASSPVAASYEQYF	TGTGCCAGCAGCCCTGTAGCGGCCTCCTACGAGCAGTACTTC
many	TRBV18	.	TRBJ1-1	CASSPQGSYTEAFF	TGTGCCAGCTCACCCCAGGGATCTTACACTGAAGCTTTCTTT
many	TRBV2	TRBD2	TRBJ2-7	CASSGAGPLVYEQYF	TGTGCCAGCAGCGGAGCGGGGCCCCTCGTGTACGAGCAGTACTTC
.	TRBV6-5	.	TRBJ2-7	CASSYGGNEQYF	TGTGCCAGCAGTTATGGAGGGAACGAGCAGTACTTC